The clone carrying this T cell receptor (beta chain) showed up just a few times. The target antigen is unknown. This entry belongs to a study of identical twins. This CDR3 is 11 amino acids long. Germline CDR1 reads SGDLS; CDR2 reads YYNGEE. V was pared by 0 bases and J by 8 bases, with 5 bases between. Study findings and constraints: Cord blood beta clonotypes present at high abundance carried fewer insertions; no such pattern appeared in memory repertoires.

TCRdb reprocessed the 5' RACE reads with MiXCR, giving one entry per CDR3 protein. The profile covers around 490,000 distinct CDR3 sequences, with around 15% appearing a single time and about 0.47% taken by the ten largest. The same data also contributed to another study, on yellow fever vaccine responses in identical twins.

The clonotype was recovered from a woman aged 18-29 years in good health. The sample comprised CD4+ T cells sorted from blood. This chain uses TRBV9 with TRBJ1-1, with D unclear. The CDR3: CASSVAHEAFF. As DNA, the CDR3 is TGTGCCAGCAGCGTAGCCCACGAAGCTTTCTTT.